What follows is one TCR beta chain and its context. The antigen is unknown. cDNA libraries for TCR beta contained unique molecular identifiers. T cells numbering roughly 1 to 10 million yielded a few hundred thousand cDNA molecules. TCRdb reprocessed the PCR reads with MiXCR, giving one entry per CDR3 protein. The table records a few hundred thousand distinct CDR3 sequences, roughly 45% of them present only once. This sample was included in a study of post-analysis software for immune sequencing data. General observations from the study: In patients, TRBV5-6, TRBV5-1 and TRBV20-1 belonged to roughly 5 TRBV segments found more frequently than in controls.

V was pared by 3 bases and J by 4 bases, with 3 bases between. The CDR3 covers 10 residues. Per the germline V gene, CDR1 is SQVTM and CDR2 is ANQGSEA. The TCR originated in a girl aged 10 to 17 with multiple sclerosis. What was sequenced was blood. The V gene is TRBV29-1, the J gene TRBJ1-1; no clear D. CDR3 sequence (DNA): TGCAGCGTTGATGGCACTGAAGCTTTCTTT. Protein sequence: CSVDGTEAFF.